The TCR beta chain described here comes from a study of spatial heterogeneity in lung cancer. Whole-study context: Bulk RNA-seq from matched material yielded a T cell module score that correlated strongly with TCR transcript counts in tumor regions.

This clonotype counts as medium-sized (0.01 to 0.1%). Its antigen is still unknown. The study tagged each TCR cDNA molecule with a unique molecular identifier. TCRdb redid the calling of the 5' RACE reads with MiXCR, one entry per CDR3 protein. The sample has about 5,100 distinct CDR3 sequences, around 9.8% seen once. The time point here: sample taken at primary tumor resection. Study-wide findings and caveats: Numbers of ubiquitous and regional expanded TCRs tracked ubiquitous and regional nonsynonymous mutation counts, respectively. The number of expanded tumor alpha and beta chains correlated with mutation number.

Deletions cut 6 bases from V and 11 bases from J, with 26 bases between. CDR3 length equals 15 residues. Germline CDR1 DFQATT, CDR2 SNEGSKA (reference sequence). The chain couples TRBV20-1 to TRBJ1-5; possible D gene TRBD1, 6 bases. This TCR came from a female donor with early-stage non-small cell lung cancer. The source was lung tumor tissue, collected at surgery. DNA for the CDR3: TGCAGTGCCGGGGTTTTGGAGGGGACCAGGGGAGCCCAGCATTTT. Its translation: CSAGVLEGTRGAQHF.